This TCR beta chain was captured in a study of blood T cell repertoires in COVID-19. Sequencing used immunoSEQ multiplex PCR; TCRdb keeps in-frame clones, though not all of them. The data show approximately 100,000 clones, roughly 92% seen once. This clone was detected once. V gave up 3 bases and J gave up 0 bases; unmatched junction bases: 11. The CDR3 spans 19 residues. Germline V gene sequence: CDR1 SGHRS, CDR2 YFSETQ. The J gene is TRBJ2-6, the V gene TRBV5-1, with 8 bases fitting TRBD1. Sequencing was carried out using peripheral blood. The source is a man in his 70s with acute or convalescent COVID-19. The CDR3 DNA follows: TGCGCCAGCAGCTCGAACCCGGGACAGGTAAACTCTGGGGCCAACGTCCTGACTTTC. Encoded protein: CASSSNPGQVNSGANVLTF.